The 32 T cell receptor beta chains below all came from one sample that was sequenced in a study of blood T cell repertoires in COVID-19 (dated by TCRdb to 2018 to 2021). Library construction relied on the immunoSEQ multiplex PCR assay. Drawn from immuneACCESS, this table holds only the in-frame rearrangements with V and J called that TCRdb kept. Clones are partly lost; checked studies trace under half to an unresolved V gene and leave the rest unexplained. Recorded for this sample are roughly 100,000 clones; around nine tenths of them occurred a single time. 2% to 2.5% of the sample is in the top ten clones. The source material was peripheral blood. The receptors come from a man over 45 with active COVID-19.

This rearrangement joins TRBV27 to TRBJ2-5, with D perhaps matching TRBD1 (5 bases). From germline, CDR1 is MNHEY and CDR2 SMNVEV (reference sequence). V gave up 7 bases and J gave up 5 bases, with 23 bases separating them. This CDR3 has 16 amino acids. Here the CDR3 DNA reads TGTGCCAGCACCCAATCCCCAGGGCAAGGTTACGAGACCCAGTACTTC. Translating gives CASTQSPGQGYETQYF.

The genes are TRBV2 and TRBJ1-6; D possibly corresponds to TRBD1 (6 bases). The V gene lost 3 bases and the J gene lost 1 base, with 13 bases spanning the gap. This CDR3 has 17 amino acids. Germline CDR1 reads SNHLY; CDR2 reads FYNNEI. CDR3: CASSERGGMSYNSPLHF. The CDR3 region has the DNA TGTGCCAGCAGTGAGAGAGGGGGAATGTCCTATAATTCACCCCTCCACTTT.

The CDR3 DNA reads TGCAGCGTTGTCACAGGGGGCACGCAGTATTTT. Translation: CSVVTGGTQYF. V usage is TRBV29-1 and J usage is TRBJ2-3, with 9 nucleotides matching TRBD1. The germline V gene encodes CDR1 SQVTM and CDR2 ANQGSEA. The length of the CDR3 is 11 residues. The J segment lost 9 bases and the V segment lost 4 bases, leaving 2 bases of the junction unmatched.

The gene calls are TRBV15 and TRBJ2-2, with TRBD2 matching over 7 bases. V trimming: 5 bases; J trimming: 7 bases; junction bases outside the gene matches: 7. The CDR3 sequence is 14 residues long. Per the germline V gene, CDR1 is LNHNV and CDR2 is YYDKDF (reference sequence). CDR3: CATSLLGRVGELFF. The CDR3 DNA sequence: TGTGCCACCAGCTTGCTAGGGAGGGTCGGGGAGCTGTTTTTT.

CDR3 in amino acids: CASSYSRLPHYEQYF. DNA for the CDR3: TGTGCCAGCAGTTACTCGCGGCTACCTCACTACGAGCAGTACTTC. This chain links TRBV6-5 with TRBJ2-7; D ambiguous. This CDR3 has 15 amino acids. V was shortened by 0 bases and J by 3 bases, with 12 bases between the two germline ends. Germline CDR1 and CDR2: MNHEY and SVGAGI.

The chain recombines TRBV12-5 with TRBJ2-5; 8 nucleotides line up with TRBD2. CDR1 is LGHNT, CDR2 FRNRAP, per germline. The V gene end was trimmed by 5 bases and the J gene end by 5 bases; junction bases not matched to a gene: 10. The length of the CDR3 is 15 residues. The CDR3 region has the DNA TGTGCTAGTGGTCTCCAAGCGGGGGCGGGGGAGACCCAGTACTTC. This translates into CASGLQAGAGETQYF.

This chain uses TRBV5-1 with TRBJ2-2, with 9 nucleotides matching TRBD2. CDR1 SGHRS and CDR2 YFSETQ come from the germline V gene. V lost 4 bases to trimming and J lost 0 bases; unmatched junction nucleotides: 4. The CDR3 has 16 amino acids. The CDR3 region has the DNA TGCGCCAGCAGCCCGGTAGCGGGGGCGAACACCGGGGAGCTGTTTTTT. Residues: CASSPVAGANTGELFF. Together with reference TRBV5-1 and TRBJ2-2, the CDR3 gives the full variable domain: KAGVTQTPRYLIKTRGQQVTLSCSPISGHRSVSWYQQTPGQGLQFLFEYFSETQRNKGNFPGRFSGRQFSNSRSEMNVSTLELGDSALYLCASSPVAGANTGELFFGEGSRLTVL.

This chain links TRBV2 with TRBJ1-6, with D perhaps TRBD1 (5 bases). The ends were cut back, 9 bases at V and 9 bases at J, with 18 bases in the middle. The germline V gene encodes CDR1 SNHLY and CDR2 FYNNEI. This CDR3 spans 14 amino acids. CDR3 nucleotides: TGTGCCAGTTGCCCTGGAGGGGTTCTTTCACCCCTCCACTTT. It yields the protein CASCPGGVLSPLHF.

This clone was recorded only once. The chain has TRBV5-5 and TRBJ2-5; possible D gene TRBD2, 6 bases. This CDR3 spans 14 amino acids. With 3 bases removed from V and 1 base from J, the gap between germline ends came to 10 bases. Per germline, CDR1 SGHKS and CDR2 YYEKEE (reference sequence). CDR3 in DNA: TGTGCCAGCAGCTCGATGGGGGGCCAAGAGACCCAGTACTTC. Residues: CASSSMGGQETQYF.

This rearrangement joins TRBV19 to TRBJ1-5; no reliable D call. CDR1 is LNHDA, CDR2 SQIVND, per germline (reference sequence). V gave up 3 bases and J gave up 0 bases, with 15 bases separating them. The CDR3 has 17 amino acids. The DNA for the CDR3 is TGTGCCAGTAGTATCGGTCCGGGAACCGATAGCAATCAGCCCCAGCATTTT. Translating gives CASSIGPGTDSNQPQHF.

This chain joins TRBV6-5 and TRBJ2-7; D remains unclear. From germline, CDR1 is MNHEY and CDR2 SVGAGI. V was cut by 0 bases and J by 4 bases, with 7 bases left in between. CDR3 length: 13 amino acids. CDR3 in DNA: TGTGCCAGCAGTTACTCGGCCCCTTACGAGCAGTACTTC. Translating it yields CASSYSAPYEQYF.

The chain links TRBV7-2 to TRBJ2-1; D not resolved. CDR3 length: 15 amino acids. The V gene's germline CDR1 is SGHTA and CDR2 FQGNSA. Trimming left V 1 base short and J 7 bases short, with 14 bases between. The CDR3 sequence: CASSLVSGRINEQFF. The CDR3 nucleotides are TGTGCCAGCAGCTTAGTTTCGGGTCGAATAAATGAGCAGTTCTTC.

This clone was observed a few times. The chain carries TRBV2 and TRBJ1-1; unclear D gene. Trimming pared 6 bases from V and 4 bases from J, leaving 12 bases between. The CDR3 extends over 13 amino acids. Germline V lookup: CDR1 SNHLY, CDR2 FYNNEI. DNA of the CDR3: TGTGCCAGCAGAACTCGGTCGGGCACTGAAGCTTTCTTT. This gives the protein CASRTRSGTEAFF. Supplemented by reference TRBV2 and TRBJ1-1, the full variable domain reads EPEVTQTPSHQVTQMGQEVILRCVPISNHLYFYWYRQILGQKVEFLVSFYNNEISEKSEIFDDQFSVERPDGSNFTLKIRSTKLEDSAMYFCASRTRSGTEAFFGQGTRLTVV.

The sample holds a few counts of this clone. The chain combines TRBV4-2 with TRBJ2-2; 10 bases line up with TRBD2. The CDR3 is made up of 19 amino acids. After removal of 3 bases from V and 0 bases from J, the junction contained 10 bases not matched to a gene. Germline loops: CDR1 LGHNA, CDR2 YNFKEQ. CDR3 sequence: CASSQNPGLAIANTGELFF. The CDR3 DNA follows: TGTGCCAGCAGCCAGAACCCGGGACTAGCGATCGCGAACACCGGGGAGCTGTTTTTT.

This chain links TRBV18 with TRBJ2-7, with TRBD1 identical over 8 bases. V was pared by 3 bases and J by 0 bases, with 1 base of the junction left unmatched. The CDR3 sequence is 14 residues long. Germline V gives CDR1 KGHSH, CDR2 LQKENI. The DNA for the CDR3 is TGTGCCAGCTCACCCGGGACAGGCTCCTACGAGCAGTACTTC. Its translation: CASSPGTGSYEQYF.

This clone was seen a handful of times. The V call is TRBV19, the J call TRBJ1-5; D call uncertain. V gave up 6 bases and J gave up 1 base, with 13 bases separating them. Germline-derived CDR1 and CDR2 are LNHDA and SQIVND (reference sequence). The CDR3 totals 15 residues. The CDR3 protein is CASSMRVQSNQPQHF. CDR3 nucleotide sequence: TGTGCCAGTAGCATGAGGGTACAGAGCAATCAGCCCCAGCATTTT.

The chain has TRBV4-2 and TRBJ2-1; perhaps TRBD2 as D (6 bases). Trimming removed 4 bases from V and 8 bases from J, with 21 bases in between. This CDR3 is 16 amino acids long. Germline values: CDR1 LGHNA, CDR2 YNFKEQ. The CDR3 DNA is TGTGCCAGCAGCCTTCGGACTACTGGGGTATCGGATGAGCAGTTCTTC. This gives the protein CASSLRTTGVSDEQFF.

Only one count was recorded for this clone. The chain employs TRBV5-1 and TRBJ2-5; 7 bases align to TRBD1. Germline CDR1 and CDR2: SGHRS and YFSETQ. CDR3 size: 15 residues. J gave up 3 bases and V 3 bases, and 8 bases lay outside the gene matches. CDR3 nucleotides: TGCGCCAGCAGCTCACAGGGGAGTCATGAAGAGACCCAGTACTTC. It specifies CASSSQGSHEETQYF.

This chain connects TRBV10-3 to TRBJ2-7; a weak D match, TRBD2 (6 bases). The germline V and J ends were trimmed by 7 bases and 6 bases, with 19 bases remaining between them. CDR1 and CDR2 from the germline V gene are ENHRY and SYGVKD. This CDR3 region has 14 residues. CDR3 sequence reads: CAIKGRLAVGEQYF. In DNA form, the CDR3 reads TGTGCCATCAAGGGGAGGCTAGCCGTAGGCGAGCAGTACTTC.

V usage is TRBV3-1 (or the pseudogene TRBV3-2) and J usage is TRBJ2-5; D unclear. V was clipped by 1 base and J by 7 bases, with 10 bases between them. Germline CDR1 reads LGHDT; CDR2 reads YNNKEL (reference sequence). CDR3 size: 13 residues. The CDR3 loop is CASSQGAVGTQYF. The CDR3 coding sequence is TGTGCCAGCAGCCAAGGCGCGGTTGGGACCCAGTACTTC.

The chain links TRBV5-1 to TRBJ2-7; TRBD1 matches 8 bases. The V segment lost 4 bases and the J segment 2 bases; nucleotides outside the gene matches: 8. Germline lookup yields CDR1 SGHRS and CDR2 YFSETQ. The CDR3 runs to 15 residues. Here the CDR3 DNA reads TGCGCCAGCAGCGGAGGACAGGGCCTGACCTACGAGCAGTACTTC. This encodes CASSGGQGLTYEQYF.

Only a few counts were recorded for this clone. The chain uses TRBV5-1 and TRBJ1-3; D may be TRBD1 (6 bases). This CDR3 has 15 amino acids. Germline V gives CDR1 SGHRS, CDR2 YFSETQ. Trimming removed 0 bases at V and 4 bases at J, with 11 bases between. The DNA for the CDR3 is TGCGCCAGCAGCTTGGCGGGGGGCGCAGGAAACACCATATATTTT. Protein sequence: CASSLAGGAGNTIYF.

V usage is TRBV15 and J usage is TRBJ2-2; TRBD1 agrees at 8 bases. With V trimmed by 3 bases and J by 2 bases, 5 bases remained unmatched. CDR3 size: 16 residues. From germline, CDR1 is LNHNV and CDR2 YYDKDF (reference sequence). The CDR3 here is CATSRGTGGNTGELFF. In nucleotides, the CDR3 is TGTGCCACCAGCAGGGGGACAGGCGGAAACACCGGGGAGCTGTTTTTT.

The J gene is TRBJ2-7, the V gene TRBV18; TRBD2 might be the D (5 bases). Germline V gene data show CDR1 as KGHSH and CDR2 as LQKENI. The CDR3 spans 13 residues. V shed 3 bases and J shed 4 bases, with 10 bases lying between them. The DNA of the CDR3 is TGTGCCAGCTCACCCCCGGGGATTTACGAGCAGTACTTC. It yields the protein CASSPPGIYEQYF. Supplemented by reference TRBV18 and TRBJ2-7, the full variable domain reads NAGVMQNPRHLVRRRGQEARLRCSPMKGHSHVYWYRQLPEEGLKFMVYLQKENIIDESGMPKERFSAEFPKEGPSILRIQQVVRGDSAAYFCASSPPGIYEQYFGPGTRLTVT.

This clone was counted only a few times. V and J are TRBV25-1 and TRBJ1-3; D is undetermined. Between the trimmed V and J ends, which lost 1 base and 2 bases, there was a span of 6 bases. CDR3 length: 14 residues. Germline V lookup: CDR1 MGHDK, CDR2 SYGVNS. CDR3 region: CASSEWSTGNTIYF. Here the CDR3 DNA reads TGTGCCAGCAGTGAATGGTCTACTGGAAACACCATATATTTT.

The CDR3 sequence is CASSYRTEQFF. In nucleotides, the CDR3 is TGTGCCAGCAGTTACAGAACCGAGCAGTTCTTC. The genes are TRBV7-6 and TRBJ2-1; D unresolved. Germline CDR1 SGHVS, CDR2 FNYEAQ. This CDR3 contains 11 residues. The V end lost 6 bases, the J end lost 10 bases, and 10 bases lay between the germline ends.

The CDR3 DNA sequence: TGTGCTAGTGGCCCCGGGACAGGGGGCTATGGCTACACCTTC. Residues: CASGPGTGGYGYTF. The V gene is TRBV12-5, the J gene TRBJ1-2; TRBD1 matches at 11 bases. CDR1 LGHNT and CDR2 FRNRAP come from the germline V gene. Losses at the gene ends were 6 bases for V and 4 bases for J; bases not matched to a gene: 4. This CDR3 is 14 amino acids long.

The V and J genes are TRBV9 and TRBJ2-3, with D possibly TRBD2 on 7 matching bases. The CDR3 contains 15 residues. From germline, CDR1 is SGDLS and CDR2 YYNGEE. The V and J ends lost 4 bases and 3 bases respectively, with 15 bases between them. CDR3 DNA sequence: TGTGCCAGCAGCTTCCTGGGGGGGGCGACAGATACGCAGTATTTT. It codes for CASSFLGGATDTQYF.

The chain joins TRBV5-6 to TRBJ1-2; no clear D. Germline CDR1 and CDR2: SGHDT and YYEEEE. The CDR3 covers 13 residues. V was clipped by 1 base and J by 0 bases, with 4 bases between them. In nucleotides, the CDR3 is TGTGCCAGCAGCTTGAGAGCTAACTATGGCTACACCTTC. This sequence encodes CASSLRANYGYTF.

The sample holds a few counts of this clone. This chain connects TRBV11-2 to TRBJ2-5; D unresolved. Germline CDR1 reads SGHAT; CDR2 reads FQNNGV. V gave up 1 base and J gave up 0 bases, with 9 bases separating them. The CDR3 consists of 15 residues. As DNA, the CDR3 is TGTGCCAGCAGCTTAGGTGGGCTCTACCAAGAGACCCAGTACTTC. It is translated as CASSLGGLYQETQYF.

The V call is TRBV6-6, the J call TRBJ2-5; D not certain. This CDR3 spans 11 amino acids. Looked up from germline, CDR1 is MNHNY and CDR2 is SVGAGI (reference sequence). With 5 bases removed from V and 2 bases from J, the gap between germline ends came to 3 bases. This CDR3 reads CASSPQETQYF. The CDR3 coding sequence is TGTGCCAGCAGTCCACAAGAGACCCAGTACTTC.

This clone was recorded only once. The V and J genes are TRBV7-9 and TRBJ2-2; tentatively, D is TRBD2 (6 bases). The germline V gene encodes CDR1 SEHNR and CDR2 FQNEAQ (reference sequence). This CDR3 comprises 15 residues. V lost 0 bases to trimming and J lost 7 bases, with 12 bases between them. The CDR3 DNA is TGTGCCAGCAGCTTAGCGCGGGGCAGAAGCGGGGAGCTGTTTTTT. It is translated as CASSLARGRSGELFF. The full variable domain, with the rest looked up from reference TRBV7-9 and TRBJ2-2, is DTGVSQNPRHKITKRGQNVTFRCDPISEHNRLYWYRQTLGQGPEFLTYFQNEAQLEKSRLLSDRFSAERPKGSFSTLEIQRTEQGDSAMYLCASSLARGRSGELFFGEGSRLTVL.